The rows below give T cell receptor beta chains drawn from one sample of a study of STAT5B mutations in CD4+ large granular lymphocyte leukemia. Using immunoSEQ multiplex PCR, the repertoire was profiled, and TCRdb retains in-frame clones only, with some absent. The sample has under 55,000 clones; roughly 85% are singletons. Sequenced material: CD4+ T cells from blood buffy coats. These receptors originate from a human donor in good health. Each CDR3 is given with its conserved first and last residue. A D gene is named only where the DNA matches it firmly.

V | D | CDR3
TRBV4-3 | TRBD1 | CASSQDPGGRRDGYTF
TRBV30 | NA | CAWSRNSNQPQHF
TRBV6-5 | NA | CASSPSPGDSYEQYF
TRBV7-9 | NA | CASSLALGYEQYF
TRBV11-3 | TRBD2 | CASSLGQGLAGGGGQFF
TRBV29-1 | NA | CSVEVILTDTQYF
TRBV30 | NA | CAWSVGARRNTIYF
TRBV6-5 | TRBD2 | CASNSGTSGRVEQFF
TRBV10-1 | NA | CASSDHRSYGYTF
TRBV5-1 | TRBD2 | CASSSGTSGETQYF
TRBV2 | NA | CARGTSTYEQYF
TRBV19 | TRBD1 | CASGPRAGGLTDTQYF
TRBV7-3 | TRBD1 | CASSHGQGSNEQFF
TRBV5-1 | TRBD2 | CASSLGIAGSTDTQYF
TRBV2 | TRBD1 | CASSGSGGSNQPQHF
TRBV14 | TRBD1 | CASSQDWQGAGGYTF
TRBV6-1 | NA | CASSDSGTYNEQFF
TRBV19 | NA | CASSTKGGGNQPQHF
TRBV5-6 | NA | CASNSGEETQYF
TRBV5-4 | NA | CASSLESEQFF
TRBV15 | TRBD1 | CATSRLGQVSFSGANVLTF
TRBV6-5 | NA | CASSYSRGVTGAEAFF
TRBV28 | NA | CASSLNYEQYF
TRBV6-5 | TRBD2 | CASSRTSGFSGELFF
TRBV15 | TRBD2 | CATSPRTGGRNEQFF
TRBV2 | TRBD2 | CASSATSGGAGELFF
TRBV18 | TRBD2 | CASSPASGRAGDTQYF
TRBV21-1 | NA | CASSKANPAGEEETQYF
TRBV11-2 | TRBD1 | CASSESTTGDRSSYEQYF
TRBV18 | NA | CASSPPMGFANTEAFF
TRBV5-6 | NA | CASSSSTDMNTEAFF
TRBV7-2 | NA | CASSLGRSGNTIYF
TRBV10-3 | NA | CAISVAGSHNEQFF
TRBV15 | NA | CATSRLPSATHEQYF
TRBV11-1 | TRBD1 | CASSSNRGRSEKLFF
TRBV5-6 | TRBD1 | CASSSQGVGTGELFF
TRBV2 | TRBD2 | CASLLAGVREQFF
TRBV7-3 | TRBD1 | CASSTGTGFNIQYF
TRBV6-5 | NA | CASSSHNWGNEQYF
TRBV6-1 | TRBD2 | CASRGRLAGHNEQFF
TRBV7-9 | TRBD1 | CASSPAGTGAEDTQYF
TRBV9 | TRBD1 | CASSRTGNEKLFF
TRBV9 | NA | CASSVGQTTGANVLTF
TRBV4-3 | NA | CASSQGSVLGAETQYF
TRBV7-8 | TRBD2 | CASSRLAGGSSYEQYF
TRBV11-2 | TRBD1 | CASSSGGERSEAFF
TRBV2 | TRBD1 | CASTGQAQETQYF
TRBV7-2 | NA | CASSLMVVDTQYF
TRBV14 | NA | CASSQWVGASEQFF
TRBV29-1 | NA | CSVSSKGGPKDEQYF
TRBV9 | TRBD1 | CASSVGTGDGYTF
TRBV6-6 | TRBD1 | CASSKQGTTEAFF